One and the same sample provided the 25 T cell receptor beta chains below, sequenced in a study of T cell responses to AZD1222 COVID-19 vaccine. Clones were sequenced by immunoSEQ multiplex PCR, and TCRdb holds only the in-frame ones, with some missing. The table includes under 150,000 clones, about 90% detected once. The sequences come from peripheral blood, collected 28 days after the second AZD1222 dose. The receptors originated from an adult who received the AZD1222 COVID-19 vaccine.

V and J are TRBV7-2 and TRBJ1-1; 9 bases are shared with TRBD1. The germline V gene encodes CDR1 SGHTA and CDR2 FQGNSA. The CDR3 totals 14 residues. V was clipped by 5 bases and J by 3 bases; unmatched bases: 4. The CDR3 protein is CASSGGTGHTEAFF. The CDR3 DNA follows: TGTGCCAGCAGCGGCGGGACAGGGCACACTGAAGCTTTCTTT.

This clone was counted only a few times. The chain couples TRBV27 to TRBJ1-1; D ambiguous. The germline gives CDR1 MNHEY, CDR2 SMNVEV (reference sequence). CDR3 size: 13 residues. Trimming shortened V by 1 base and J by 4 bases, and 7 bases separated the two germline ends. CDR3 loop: CASSLYYSTEAFF. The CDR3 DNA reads TGTGCCAGCAGTTTATATTACAGCACTGAAGCTTTCTTT.

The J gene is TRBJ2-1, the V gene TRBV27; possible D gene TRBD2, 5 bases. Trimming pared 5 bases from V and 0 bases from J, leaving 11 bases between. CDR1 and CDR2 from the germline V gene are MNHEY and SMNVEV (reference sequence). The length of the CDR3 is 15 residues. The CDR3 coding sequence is TGTGCCAGCAGTGAAAGAGGGAGCTCCTACAATGAGCAGTTCTTC. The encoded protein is CASSERGSSYNEQFF.

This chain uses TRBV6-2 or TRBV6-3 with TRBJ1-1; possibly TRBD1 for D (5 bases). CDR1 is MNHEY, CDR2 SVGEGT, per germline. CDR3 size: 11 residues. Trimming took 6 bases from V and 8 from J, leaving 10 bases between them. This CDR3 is CASSQGGEAFF. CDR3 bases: TGTGCCAGCAGCCAGGGAGGGGAAGCTTTCTTT.

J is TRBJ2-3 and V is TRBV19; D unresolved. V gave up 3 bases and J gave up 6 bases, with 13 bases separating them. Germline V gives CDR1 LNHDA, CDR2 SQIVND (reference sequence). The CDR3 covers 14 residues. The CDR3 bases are TGTGCCAGTAGTATTCGGAACGAGAGGGATACGCAGTATTTT. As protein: CASSIRNERDTQYF. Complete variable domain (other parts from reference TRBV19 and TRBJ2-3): DGGITQSPKYLFRKEGQNVTLSCEQNLNHDAMYWYRQDPGQGLRLIYYSQIVNDFQKGDIAEGYSVSREKKESFPLTVTSAQKNPTAFYLCASSIRNERDTQYFGPGTRLTVL.

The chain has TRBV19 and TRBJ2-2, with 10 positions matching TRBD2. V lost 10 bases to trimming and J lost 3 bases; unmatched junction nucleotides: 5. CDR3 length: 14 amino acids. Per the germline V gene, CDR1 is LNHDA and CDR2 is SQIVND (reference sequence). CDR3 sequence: CATQREGDTGELFF. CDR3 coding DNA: TGTGCCACCCAGCGGGAGGGGGACACCGGGGAGCTGTTTTTT.

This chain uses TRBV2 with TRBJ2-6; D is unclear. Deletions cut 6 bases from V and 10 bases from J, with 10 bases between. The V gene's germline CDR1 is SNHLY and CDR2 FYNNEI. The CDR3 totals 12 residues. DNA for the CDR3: TGTGCCAGCAGCCGACTCGAAAACGTCCTGACTTTC. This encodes CASSRLENVLTF. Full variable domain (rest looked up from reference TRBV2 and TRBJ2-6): EPEVTQTPSHQVTQMGQEVILRCVPISNHLYFYWYRQILGQKVEFLVSFYNNEISEKSEIFDDQFSVERPDGSNFTLKIRSTKLEDSAMYFCASSRLENVLTFGAGSRLTVL.

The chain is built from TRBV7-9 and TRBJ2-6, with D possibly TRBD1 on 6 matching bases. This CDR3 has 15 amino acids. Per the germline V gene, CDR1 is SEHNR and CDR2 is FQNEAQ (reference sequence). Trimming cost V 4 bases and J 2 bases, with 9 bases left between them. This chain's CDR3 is CASSSGDPGANVLTF. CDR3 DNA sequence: TGTGCCAGCAGCTCAGGGGATCCTGGGGCCAACGTCCTGACTTTC.

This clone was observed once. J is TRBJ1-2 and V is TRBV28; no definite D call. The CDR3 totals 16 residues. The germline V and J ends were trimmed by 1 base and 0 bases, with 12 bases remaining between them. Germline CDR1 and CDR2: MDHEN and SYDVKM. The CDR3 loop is CASSLSFRGTNYGYTF. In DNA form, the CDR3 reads TGTGCCAGCAGTTTATCTTTTCGCGGAACTAACTATGGCTACACCTTC.

DNA for the CDR3: TGTGCTAGTGGTTCCGACCTTATTAGCGGGGAGCTGTTTTTT. Amino acids: CASGSDLISGELFF. J is TRBJ2-2 and V is TRBV12-5; D is ambiguous. This CDR3 is built from 14 residues. CDR1 is LGHNT, CDR2 FRNRAP, per germline. V was cut by 4 bases and J by 7 bases, with 13 bases left in between.

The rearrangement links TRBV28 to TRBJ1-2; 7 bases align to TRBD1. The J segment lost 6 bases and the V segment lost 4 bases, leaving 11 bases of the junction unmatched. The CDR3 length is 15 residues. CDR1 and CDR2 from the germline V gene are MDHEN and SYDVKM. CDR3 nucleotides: TGTGCCAGCAGTTCCGGACAGGCTAATAATGATGGCTACACCTTC. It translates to CASSSGQANNDGYTF.

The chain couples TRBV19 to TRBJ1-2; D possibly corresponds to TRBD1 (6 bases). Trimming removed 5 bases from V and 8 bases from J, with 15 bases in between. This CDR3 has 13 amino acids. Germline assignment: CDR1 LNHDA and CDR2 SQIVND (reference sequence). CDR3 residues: CASSPRGGRGYTF. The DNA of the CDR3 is TGTGCCAGTAGTCCCCGAGGGGGGCGCGGCTACACCTTC.

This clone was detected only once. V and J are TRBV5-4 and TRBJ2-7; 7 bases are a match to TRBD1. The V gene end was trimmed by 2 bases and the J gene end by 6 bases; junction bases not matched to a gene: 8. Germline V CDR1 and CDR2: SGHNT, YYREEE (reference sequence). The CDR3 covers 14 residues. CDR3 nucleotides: TGTGCCAGCAGCTTCCCAGGGGGTATGTCCGAGCAGTACTTC. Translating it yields CASSFPGGMSEQYF.

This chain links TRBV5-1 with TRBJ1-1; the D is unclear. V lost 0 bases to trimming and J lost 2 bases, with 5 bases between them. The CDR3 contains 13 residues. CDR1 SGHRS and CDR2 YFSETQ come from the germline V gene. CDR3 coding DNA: TGCGCCAGCAGCTTGGACATAAACACTGAAGCTTTCTTT. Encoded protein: CASSLDINTEAFF.

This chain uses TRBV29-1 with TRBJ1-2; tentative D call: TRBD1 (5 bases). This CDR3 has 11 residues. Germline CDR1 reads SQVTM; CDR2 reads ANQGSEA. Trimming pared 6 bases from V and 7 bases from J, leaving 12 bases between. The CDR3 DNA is TGCAGCGTGCCCCGCGGGGGTGGCTACACCTTC. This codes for CSVPRGGGYTF.

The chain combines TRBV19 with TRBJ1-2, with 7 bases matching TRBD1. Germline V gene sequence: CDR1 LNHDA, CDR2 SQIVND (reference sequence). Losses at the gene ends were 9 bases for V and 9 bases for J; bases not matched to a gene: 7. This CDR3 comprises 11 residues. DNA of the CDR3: TGTGCCAGCCGGGACAGCCCTAGCTACACCTTC. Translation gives CASRDSPSYTF.

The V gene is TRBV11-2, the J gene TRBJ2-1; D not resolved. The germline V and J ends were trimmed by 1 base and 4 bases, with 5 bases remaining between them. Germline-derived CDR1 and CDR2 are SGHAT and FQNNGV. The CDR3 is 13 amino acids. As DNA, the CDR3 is TGTGCCAGCAGCTTAGGACAATACAATGAGCAGTTCTTC. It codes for CASSLGQYNEQFF.

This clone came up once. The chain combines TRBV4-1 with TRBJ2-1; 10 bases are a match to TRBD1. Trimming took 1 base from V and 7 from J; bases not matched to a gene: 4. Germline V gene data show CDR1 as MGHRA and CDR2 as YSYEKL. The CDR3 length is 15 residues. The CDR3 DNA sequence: TGCGCCAGCAGCCAAGGACAGGGGGCGGTGAATGAGCAGTTCTTC. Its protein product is CASSQGQGAVNEQFF.

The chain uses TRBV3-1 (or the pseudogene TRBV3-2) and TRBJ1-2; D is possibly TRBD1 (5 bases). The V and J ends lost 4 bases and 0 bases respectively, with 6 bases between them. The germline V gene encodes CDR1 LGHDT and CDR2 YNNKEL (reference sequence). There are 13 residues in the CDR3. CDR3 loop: CASSPGTNYGYTF. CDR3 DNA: TGTGCCAGCAGCCCAGGGACTAACTATGGCTACACCTTC.

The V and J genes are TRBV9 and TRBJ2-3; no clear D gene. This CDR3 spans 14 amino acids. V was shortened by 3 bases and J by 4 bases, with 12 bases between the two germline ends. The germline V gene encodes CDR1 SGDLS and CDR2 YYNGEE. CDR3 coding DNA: TGTGCCAGCAGCGATATAGGGTCCGCAGATACGCAGTATTTT. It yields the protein CASSDIGSADTQYF. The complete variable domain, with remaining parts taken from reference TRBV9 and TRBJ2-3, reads DSGVTQTPKHLITATGQRVTLRCSPRSGDLSVYWYQQSLDQGLQFLIQYYNGEERAKGNILERFSAQQFPDLHSELNLSSLELGDSALYFCASSDIGSADTQYFGPGTRLTVL.

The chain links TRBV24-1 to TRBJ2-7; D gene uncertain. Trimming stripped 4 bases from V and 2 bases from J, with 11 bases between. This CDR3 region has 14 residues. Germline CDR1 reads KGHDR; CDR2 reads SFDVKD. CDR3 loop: CATSDHQNPYEQYF. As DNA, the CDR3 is TGTGCCACCAGTGACCACCAGAATCCCTACGAGCAGTACTTC.

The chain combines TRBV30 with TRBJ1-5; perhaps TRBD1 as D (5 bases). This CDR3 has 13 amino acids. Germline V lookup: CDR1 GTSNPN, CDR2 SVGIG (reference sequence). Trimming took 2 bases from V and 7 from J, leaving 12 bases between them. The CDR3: CAWSWQGGQPQHF. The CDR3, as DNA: TGTGCCTGGAGTTGGCAGGGCGGCCAGCCCCAGCATTTT.

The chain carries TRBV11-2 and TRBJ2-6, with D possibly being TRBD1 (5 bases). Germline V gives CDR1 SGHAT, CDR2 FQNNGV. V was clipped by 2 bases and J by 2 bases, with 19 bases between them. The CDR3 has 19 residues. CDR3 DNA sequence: TGTGCCAGCAGCTTAAGGTCGCCGAGGATCAGGGCTGGGGCCAACGTCCTGACTTTC. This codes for CASSLRSPRIRAGANVLTF. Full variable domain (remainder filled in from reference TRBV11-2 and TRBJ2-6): EAGVAQSPRYKIIEKRQSVAFWCNPISGHATLYWYQQILGQGPKLLIQFQNNGVVDDSQLPKDRFSAERLKGVDSTLKIQPAKLEDSAVYLCASSLRSPRIRAGANVLTFGAGSRLTVL.

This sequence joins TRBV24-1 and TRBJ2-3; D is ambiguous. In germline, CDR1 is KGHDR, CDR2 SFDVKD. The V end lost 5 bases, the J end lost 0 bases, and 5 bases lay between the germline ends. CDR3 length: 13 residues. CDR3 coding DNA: TGTGCCACCAGTGCGGAAAGCACAGATACGCAGTATTTT. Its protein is CATSAESTDTQYF.

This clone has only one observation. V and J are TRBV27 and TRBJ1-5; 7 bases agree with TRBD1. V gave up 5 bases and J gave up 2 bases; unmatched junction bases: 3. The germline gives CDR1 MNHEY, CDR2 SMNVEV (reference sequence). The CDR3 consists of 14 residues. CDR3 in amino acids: CASSEGTGNQPQHF. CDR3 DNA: TGTGCCAGCAGTGAAGGGACAGGCAATCAGCCCCAGCATTTT.